This T cell receptor (beta chain) was profiled in a study of cytomegalovirus exposure and HLA in healthy donors. Study findings and constraints: Some TCR beta chains (approximately 180 of them) were listed as cytomegalovirus-associated.

The PCR made use of 60 Vbeta and 13 Jbeta primers. Sequencing used immunoSEQ multiplex PCR; TCRdb keeps in-frame clones, though not all of them. Of some 130,000 clones in the sample, 80% were seen once. This clone appeared a few times. The antigen remains unidentified. The sequencing input was PBMCs. The TCR was taken from a man in his thirties or forties in good health and CMV-seronegative.

CDR3 sequence reads: CASSQVTGIGAYNYGYTF. The DNA of the CDR3 is TGTGCCAGCAGCCAAGTTACAGGGATCGGGGCATATAACTATGGCTACACCTTC. This chain uses TRBV4-2 with TRBJ1-2; D is possibly TRBD1 (6 bases). CDR1 is LGHNA, CDR2 YNFKEQ, per germline. V was pared by 1 base and J by 1 base, with 19 bases between. This CDR3 spans 18 amino acids.